A single sample is the source of the 16 T cell receptor beta chains below, sequenced in a study of blood T cells in healthy people across ages (dated by TCRdb to about 2015). Library generation was performed with 5' RACE. The run used an Illumina HiSeq 2500. The second PCR ran for roughly 7 to 12 cycles and used a J-beta primer mix along with a sample-barcoded 5' primer. In TCRdb, the public reads were trimmed at Q25 with fastp and aligned with MiXCR, with productive beta chains retained. For every CDR3 protein sequence, its rows merge into one entry that carries the most common genes and DNA. The sample table contains fewer than 1,000,000 distinct CDR3 sequences; only one count was recorded for more than 40% of them. Of the sample, approximately 20% falls within the top ten clones. The sample comprised blood. The receptors derive from a man between 60 and 70 years old in good health.

This clonotype was counted only a few times. The chain uses TRBV20-1 and TRBJ2-5; D gene ambiguous. This CDR3 comprises 10 residues. Trimming left V 4 bases short and J 6 bases short, with 6 bases between. Germline V gene data show CDR1 as DFQATT and CDR2 as SNEGSKA (reference sequence). The CDR3 spells CSANGKTQYF. The CDR3 nucleotides are TGCAGTGCTAATGGGAAGACCCAGTACTTC.

This clonotype has a handful of counts. The DNA of the CDR3 is TGTGCCATCAGTGAATTGGGGGGTTCCTACGAGCAGTACTTC. It codes for CAISELGGSYEQYF. This chain connects TRBV10-3 to TRBJ2-7; a possible D gene is TRBD2 (6 bases). The CDR3 runs to 14 residues. V lost 3 bases to trimming and J lost 1 base, with 10 bases between them. CDR1 is ENHRY, CDR2 SYGVKD, per germline.

The chain joins TRBV7-2 to TRBJ2-3; D not certain. V lost 2 bases to trimming and J lost 2 bases, with 11 bases between them. The CDR3 is made up of 15 amino acids. The germline gives CDR1 SGHTA, CDR2 FQGNSA. Here the CDR3 DNA reads TGTGCCAGCAGCTTAACCCCTAGTTCCACAGATACGCAGTATTTT. This gives the protein CASSLTPSSTDTQYF.

The V and J genes are TRBV28 and TRBJ1-5; 10 positions match TRBD1. With 2 bases clipped from V and 6 bases from J, the junction kept 13 bases outside the gene matches. CDR1 MDHEN and CDR2 SYDVKM come from the germline V gene. CDR3 length equals 18 residues. CDR3 amino acids: CASSLDRGRKLFGQPQHF. CDR3 DNA sequence: TGTGCCAGCAGTTTAGACAGGGGGCGCAAATTGTTTGGTCAGCCCCAGCATTTT.

This clonotype was recorded a few times. J is TRBJ2-1 and V is TRBV9; D is unclear. CDR1 is SGDLS, CDR2 YYNGEE, per germline. Trimming took off 5 bases at V and 5 bases at J, with 20 bases between the two ends. This CDR3 spans 16 amino acids. The CDR3 DNA reads TGTGCCAGCAGAGTGGGTATTCGACACCCTAACAATGAGCAGTTCTTC. Its protein is CASRVGIRHPNNEQFF.

Only a few counts were recorded for this clonotype. V and J are TRBV12-3 or TRBV12-4 and TRBJ2-4; no reliable D call. The J call may not be correct, given that the DNA end is closer to TRBJ2-7. This CDR3 has 13 amino acids. CDR3 amino acids: CASSFGQFGEQYF. The CDR3 DNA is TGTGCCAGCAGTTTCGGTCAGTTTGGCGAGCAGTACTTC.

This clonotype was detected a few times. The chain uses TRBV11-1 and TRBJ2-3, with 10 bases lining up with TRBD2. With V trimmed by 7 bases and J by 11 bases, 15 bases remained unmatched. Per germline, CDR1 SGHAT and CDR2 FQDESV (reference sequence). The CDR3 consists of 15 residues. The CDR3 region is CASKLSGGVNSEQYF. In DNA form, the CDR3 reads TGTGCCAGCAAACTCAGCGGGGGGGTCAACTCCGAGCAGTATTTT.

This clonotype was observed many times. One junction end disagrees with the germline gene, perhaps due to a read error. The chain links TRBV5-1 to TRBJ1-4; TRBD1 might be the D (5 bases). The CDR3 is made up of 14 amino acids. The germline V gene has CDR1 SGHRS and CDR2 YFSETQ. CDR3 bases: TGCGCCAGCACCTTGGGACGGTACGATGAAAAACTGTTTTTT. It encodes CASTLGRYDEKLFF.

The chain is built from TRBV3-1 and TRBJ2-1; D is perhaps TRBD1 (6 bases). In germline, CDR1 is LGHDT, CDR2 YNNKEL (reference sequence). Trimming removed 1 base at V and 6 bases at J, with 10 bases between. This CDR3 has 14 amino acids. The CDR3 DNA sequence: TGTGCCAGCAGCCAAGCAACAGGGAGCAATGAGCAGTTCTTC. Its translation is CASSQATGSNEQFF.

CDR3 nucleotide sequence: TGTGCCAGCAGCTTGGGAAGGGGGCATTCAGATACGCAGTATTTT. Its protein is CASSLGRGHSDTQYF. The V call is TRBV5-6, the J call TRBJ2-3; 7 nucleotides align to TRBD1. The CDR3 consists of 15 residues. With 0 bases clipped from V and 4 bases from J, the junction kept 5 bases outside the gene matches. Germline loops: CDR1 SGHDT, CDR2 YYEEEE.

The chain has TRBV6-1 and TRBJ2-1; D call uncertain. The V and J ends lost 4 bases and 4 bases respectively, with 8 bases between them. This CDR3 contains 13 residues. Germline CDR1 reads MNHNS; CDR2 reads SASEGT. DNA for the CDR3: TGTGCCAGCAGTGCCCGTCATTACAATGAGCAGTTCTTC. Its protein product is CASSARHYNEQFF.

This clonotype was detected only a few times. In DNA form, the CDR3 reads TGTGCCAGCAGCTTAGTTGCGGGCCCCTCCTACGAGCAGTACTTC. Translated: CASSLVAGPSYEQYF. This chain uses TRBV7-2 with TRBJ2-7, with D possibly matching TRBD2 (5 bases). The CDR3 loop spans 15 amino acids. Between the trimmed V and J ends, which lost 1 base and 0 bases, there was a span of 10 bases. Germline CDR1 reads SGHTA; CDR2 reads FQGNSA.

This chain links TRBV6-1 with TRBJ2-6; no clear D. V was trimmed by 7 bases and J by 0 bases, leaving 13 bases between them. The CDR3 has 16 residues. From germline, CDR1 is MNHNS and CDR2 SASEGT. CDR3 sequence: CASNREFSSGANVLTF. CDR3 bases: TGTGCCAGCAATAGGGAATTTTCCTCTGGGGCCAACGTCCTGACTTTC.

V usage is TRBV7-9 and J usage is TRBJ1-2; D gene ambiguous. Trimming took 2 bases from V and 4 from J, leaving 17 bases between them. This CDR3 region has 16 residues. The V gene's germline CDR1 is SEHNR and CDR2 FQNEAQ (reference sequence). CDR3 region: CASSLTREDAFYGYTF. The CDR3 DNA reads as TGTGCCAGCAGCTTAACTAGGGAGGATGCTTTCTATGGCTACACCTTC.

The table lists this clonotype with a count of one. The chain uses TRBV20-1 and TRBJ2-1, with 9 bases fitting TRBD2. V gave up 6 bases and J gave up 8 bases; unmatched junction bases: 11. The germline CDR1 and CDR2 sequences are DFQATT and SNEGSKA (reference sequence). CDR3 length: 14 amino acids. Here the CDR3 reads CSAPGTSLRDEQFF. In DNA form, the CDR3 reads TGCAGTGCGCCCGGGACTAGCCTAAGAGATGAGCAGTTCTTC.

CDR3 DNA: TGTGCCAGCAGCGTAGTAGGCGACAGCTACGAGCAGTACTTC. This gives the protein CASSVVGDSYEQYF. The chain links TRBV9 to TRBJ2-7; D possibly corresponds to TRBD1 (5 bases). The CDR3 has 14 residues. Trimming removed 0 bases from V and 3 bases from J, with 10 bases in between. Germline V CDR1 and CDR2: SGDLS, YYNGEE.